Below are 11 T cell receptor beta chains sequenced from a single sample in a study of human T cells and chemical hapten exposure. TCRdb re-derived calls from the RACE reads in MiXCR, one entry per CDR3 protein. The sample has some 350,000 distinct CDR3 sequences; about 6% are singletons. Time point denoted: patch test 2, 6 weeks after DPC sensitization. The treatment was: therapeutic diphenylcyclopropenone sensitization with weekly scalp DPC. Sequences were derived from whole blood, sampled in connection with sensitization to the hapten diphenylcyclopropenone (DPC). The origin of the receptors is a woman younger than 35 with alopecia areata. Some clones in this sample may be carry-over from other donors' samples.

This clonotype turned up a few times. The chain uses TRBV6-2 or TRBV6-3 and TRBJ1-1; D may be TRBD1 (5 bases). There are 13 residues in the CDR3. Trimming left V 5 bases short and J 4 bases short, with 11 bases between. Germline-derived CDR1 and CDR2 are MNHEY and SVGEGT. CDR3 in amino acids: CASSIYGGTEAFF. DNA for the CDR3: TGTGCCAGCAGTATTTATGGGGGCACTGAAGCTTTCTTT.

This chain links TRBV10-3 with TRBJ2-1, with TRBD2 matching 15 bases. The trim removed 3 bases at V and 5 bases at J, leaving 5 bases unmatched. There are 17 residues in the CDR3. From germline, CDR1 is ENHRY and CDR2 SYGVKD. This chain's CDR3 is CAISDWGLAGGHNEQFF. The CDR3 DNA reads as TGTGCCATCAGTGATTGGGGACTAGCGGGGGGACACAATGAGCAGTTCTTC.

This clonotype was counted many times. J is TRBJ1-2 and V is TRBV7-8; 9 bases map to TRBD1. The CDR3 loop spans 14 amino acids. J lost 2 bases, V lost 6 bases, and 4 bases had no gene match. Germline V CDR1 and CDR2: SGHVS, FQNEAQ. In DNA form, the CDR3 reads TGTGCCAGCAGTTTGGGGACAGGGAACTATGGCTACACCTTC. It is translated as CASSLGTGNYGYTF.

This clonotype has more than one count but fewer than ten. The genes are TRBV24-1 and TRBJ2-7, with TRBD1 as a possible D gene (6 bases). V lost 5 bases to trimming and J lost 2 bases, with 6 bases between them. Germline V gene sequence: CDR1 KGHDR, CDR2 SFDVKD. This CDR3 has 12 amino acids. The CDR3 region is CATSGDTYEQYF. The CDR3 DNA is TGTGCCACCAGTGGGGACACCTACGAGCAGTACTTC.

This clonotype was seen ten or more times. The J gene is TRBJ1-2, the V gene TRBV5-6; possible D gene TRBD1, 6 bases. The CDR3 sequence is 15 residues long. Germline CDR1 is SGHDT and CDR2 is YYEEEE. Trimming shortened V by 2 bases and J by 2 bases, and 13 bases separated the two germline ends. In DNA form, the CDR3 reads TGTGCCAGCAGCTTAGACAGGTACATCAACTATGGCTACACCTTC. Protein: CASSLDRYINYGYTF.

This clonotype was seen a few times. This chain joins TRBV5-6 and TRBJ2-6; unclear D gene. The V gene's germline CDR1 is SGHDT and CDR2 YYEEEE. V lost 0 bases to trimming and J lost 0 bases, with 7 bases between them. The length of the CDR3 is 16 residues. The CDR3, as DNA: TGTGCCAGCAGCTTGGGAGTGAGCTCTGGGGCCAACGTCCTGACTTTC. It specifies CASSLGVSSGANVLTF.

The chain couples TRBV12-3 or TRBV12-4 to TRBJ1-6, with 12 nucleotides matching TRBD1. CDR3 size: 16 residues. With V trimmed by 6 bases and J by 7 bases, 7 bases remained unmatched. The CDR3: CASSLGGTGGNSPLHF. As DNA, the CDR3 is TGTGCCAGCAGCCTGGGGGGGACAGGGGGCAATTCACCCCTCCACTTT.

This clonotype was counted many times. V and J are TRBV12-3 or TRBV12-4 and TRBJ1-2; 7 bases map to TRBD1. Trimming removed 5 bases from V and 7 bases from J; junction bases left unmatched: 7. The CDR3 length is 13 residues. In nucleotides, the CDR3 is TGTGCCAGCAGTCTTGCGGCAGGGGGTGGCTACACCTTC. Its protein product is CASSLAAGGGYTF.

This clonotype occurred a few times. V gene TRBV27 combines with J gene TRBJ1-2, with no clear D. Trimming took 5 bases from V and 1 from J, leaving 11 bases between them. Per the germline V gene, CDR1 is MNHEY and CDR2 is SMNVEV (reference sequence). The CDR3 length is 14 residues. The chain's CDR3 is CASSESTVNYGYTF. The CDR3 nucleotides read TGTGCCAGCAGTGAATCGACGGTTAACTATGGCTACACCTTC.

The chain recombines TRBV20-1 with TRBJ1-6; tentatively, D is TRBD1 (5 bases). CDR1 is DFQATT, CDR2 SNEGSKA, per germline (reference sequence). The CDR3 sequence is 14 residues long. V gave up 1 base and J gave up 10 bases, with 14 bases separating them. CDR3 sequence reads: CSARVIGTPSPLHF. CDR3 DNA sequence: TGCAGTGCTAGAGTGATTGGGACCCCCTCACCCCTCCACTTT.

This clonotype was counted between two and nine times. The chain carries TRBV4-3 and TRBJ2-3; 8 bases fit TRBD2. Per germline, CDR1 LGHNA and CDR2 YSLEER. Trimming removed 2 bases from V and 3 bases from J; junction bases left unmatched: 28. The CDR3 runs 23 residues. This chain's CDR3 is CASSQQNIRRPKGSGGGTDTQYF. In DNA form, the CDR3 reads TGCGCCAGCAGCCAACAAAATATAAGGCGACCAAAAGGAAGCGGGGGAGGGACAGATACGCAGTATTTT.